Listed below are T cell receptor beta chains from one sample, sequenced in a study of T cell responses to AZD1222 COVID-19 vaccine. The data were produced by immunoSEQ multiplex PCR, yet TCRdb's version contains in-frame clones alone and is incomplete. The table records 100,000 to 150,000 clones, roughly 90% of them present only once. The input for sequencing was peripheral blood, taken on day 0 of AZD1222 vaccination. The source is an adult in good health. Both conserved end residues are part of each CDR3. D genes are given only for firm matches. Clone size is given for some rows only: seen once, a few or many times, or a class if the clone is expanded.

clone_size	d_call	v_call	j_call	cdr3_aa	cdr3_nt
few	NA	TRBV7-3	TRBJ2-7	CASSLSTESEQYF	TGTGCCAGCAGCTTATCTACCGAGAGCGAGCAGTACTTC
NA	NA	TRBV6-4	TRBJ2-1	CASSGSSYNEQFF	TGTGCCAGCAGTGGCAGCTCCTACAATGAGCAGTTCTTC
NA	TRBD2	TRBV2	TRBJ2-3	CASSGTSGEPTDTQYF	TGTGCCAGCAGTGGCACTAGCGGGGAGCCCACAGATACGCAGTATTTT
NA	NA	TRBV25-1	TRBJ1-1	CASYTTGNTEAFF	TGTGCCAGCTACACGACAGGGAACACTGAAGCTTTCTTT
NA	NA	TRBV3-1/TRBV3-2	TRBJ2-1	CASSQEFLANAEQFF	TGTGCCAGCAGCCAAGAGTTTCTAGCCAACGCTGAGCAGTTCTTC
NA	NA	TRBV6-1	TRBJ1-6	CASSEAVDWVSPLHF	TGTGCCAGCAGTGAAGCGGTAGATTGGGTTTCACCCCTCCACTTT
once	NA	TRBV20-1	TRBJ2-1	CSAGRRNEQFF	TGCAGTGCCGGACGGAGGAATGAGCAGTTCTTC
NA	NA	TRBV20-1	TRBJ2-2	CSASLTATGELFF	TGCAGTGCTAGTCTGACGGCCACCGGGGAGCTGTTTTTT
once	NA	TRBV5-6	TRBJ1-1	CASSLDSRGNTEAFF	TGTGCCAGCAGCTTGGACTCTCGGGGGAACACTGAAGCTTTCTTT
NA	NA	TRBV7-9	TRBJ2-7	CASSAGTPVSSYEQYF	TGTGCCAGCAGCGCCGGGACACCTGTTAGCTCCTACGAGCAGTACTTC
NA	NA	TRBV2	TRBJ2-7	CASSFQAYEQYF	TGTGCCAGCAGTTTTCAGGCCTACGAGCAGTACTTC
once	NA	TRBV6-5	TRBJ1-6	CASSYGELGSPLHF	TGTGCCAGCAGTTATGGGGAATTGGGTTCACCCCTCCACTTT
NA	NA	TRBV4-1	TRBJ2-2	CARSRPDGTGELFF	TGCGCCCGCAGCCGCCCCGATGGTACCGGGGAGCTGTTTTTT
once	NA	TRBV3-1/TRBV3-2	TRBJ2-7	CASSQFSGARPYEQYF	TGTGCCAGCAGCCAGTTTAGCGGAGCTCGACCCTACGAGCAGTACTTC
NA	NA	TRBV6-1	TRBJ1-1	CASSEFGGGTEAFF	TGTGCCAGCAGTGAATTTGGGGGGGGCACTGAAGCTTTCTTT
NA	NA	TRBV20-1	TRBJ2-7	CSAAGGYEQYF	TGCAGTGCTGCCGGGGGTTACGAGCAGTACTTC
NA	NA	TRBV27	TRBJ2-1	CASSLSGNNEQFF	TGTGCCAGCAGTTTATCGGGTAACAATGAGCAGTTCTTC
NA	NA	TRBV28	TRBJ1-4	CASSSGGNANEKLFF	TGTGCCAGCAGTTCCGGAGGGAACGCTAATGAAAAACTGTTTTTT
few	NA	TRBV28	TRBJ2-7	CASSTRREIYEQYF	TGTGCCAGCAGTACACGGAGGGAAATTTACGAGCAGTACTTC
NA	NA	TRBV10-3	TRBJ1-2	CAISDGGYTF	TGTGCCATCAGTGATGGTGGCTACACCTTC
NA	NA	TRBV5-4	TRBJ2-5	CASSLVGWRETQYF	TGTGCCAGCAGCTTGGTAGGGTGGCGAGAGACCCAGTACTTC
NA	NA	TRBV24-1	TRBJ2-7	CATSEAQGYSYEQYF	TGTGCCACCAGTGAGGCACAGGGTTACAGCTACGAGCAGTACTTC
NA	NA	TRBV9	TRBJ1-6	CASSGGTQNSPLHF	TGTGCCAGCAGCGGGGGCACCCAAAATTCACCCCTCCACTTT
NA	NA	TRBV7-2	TRBJ1-2	CASSKIQGRDGYTF	TGTGCCAGCAGCAAAATACAGGGTAGGGATGGCTACACCTTC
NA	TRBD2	TRBV19	TRBJ2-2	CASISLADFRGELFF	TGTGCCAGTATCTCACTAGCGGACTTTAGAGGGGAGCTGTTTTTT
NA	NA	TRBV7-8	TRBJ1-1	CASSLIQGNTEAFF	TGTGCCAGCAGCCTGATACAGGGTAACACTGAAGCTTTCTTT
NA	TRBD2	TRBV6-2/TRBV6-3	TRBJ2-1	CASSYSGLAGTLYNEQFF	TGTGCCAGCAGTTACTCGGGACTAGCGGGGACTCTATACAATGAGCAGTTCTTC
NA	NA	TRBV18	TRBJ1-4	CASSPPPIGGEKLFF	TGTGCCAGCTCACCCCCACCGATAGGGGGTGAAAAACTGTTTTTT
NA	NA	TRBV7-2	TRBJ2-7	CASSTQTGTYEQYF	TGTGCCAGCAGCACCCAAACGGGGACTTACGAGCAGTACTTC
NA	TRBD1	TRBV4-3	TRBJ2-3	CASSLGQGRDTQYF	TGCGCCAGCAGCCTTGGACAGGGGAGGGATACGCAGTATTTT
NA	NA	TRBV11-2	TRBJ2-1	CASSFALGGGDEQFF	TGTGCCAGCAGCTTTGCTCTCGGGGGTGGGGATGAGCAGTTCTTC
NA	NA	TRBV5-1	TRBJ1-6	CASSWGPGENSPLHF	TGCGCCAGCAGCTGGGGACCAGGGGAAAATTCACCCCTCCACTTT
NA	NA	TRBV27	TRBJ1-2	CASRPPTAKEGYTF	TGTGCCAGCAGGCCCCCGACTGCCAAGGAGGGCTACACCTTC
few	NA	TRBV10-3	TRBJ1-3	CAISEFRTSSGNTIYF	TGTGCCATCAGTGAGTTTAGGACGAGTAGTGGAAACACCATATATTTT
NA	NA	TRBV19	TRBJ1-5	CASSTLQSNQPQHF	TGTGCCAGTAGTACTCTACAAAGCAATCAGCCCCAGCATTTT
NA	TRBD2	TRBV4-1	TRBJ2-7	CASSQGGASGLSYEQYF	TGCGCCAGCAGCCAAGGAGGAGCTAGCGGCCTCTCCTACGAGCAGTACTTC
NA	NA	TRBV24-1	TRBJ2-7	CATSVQDSRQYF	TGTGCCACCAGTGTCCAGGACAGTAGGCAGTACTTC
NA	TRBD1	TRBV9	TRBJ1-2	CASSAYRRTGGPGYTF	TGTGCCAGCAGCGCCTATCGACGGACAGGGGGTCCTGGCTACACCTTC
NA	NA	TRBV6-5	TRBJ2-7	CASRPRQPRSYEQYF	TGTGCCAGCAGGCCCCGACAGCCGCGGTCCTACGAGCAGTACTTC
NA	NA	TRBV7-3	TRBJ2-2	CASSLLGLNTGELFF	TGTGCCAGCAGCTTATTGGGATTGAACACCGGGGAGCTGTTTTTT
NA	TRBD2	TRBV19	TRBJ2-5	CASSIAGGSGPQYF	TGTGCCAGTAGTATAGCGGGCGGGAGTGGGCCCCAGTACTTC
NA	NA	TRBV7-3	TRBJ2-3	CASSPSLQDTQYF	TGTGCCAGCAGCCCCTCTTTACAGGATACGCAGTATTTT
NA	TRBD2	TRBV23-1	TRBJ2-2	CASSMPGGLAAKPTGELFF	TGCGCCAGCAGTATGCCTGGAGGGCTAGCGGCCAAACCGACCGGGGAGCTGTTTTTT
NA	TRBD1	TRBV5-1	TRBJ1-6	CASSPRQGKDSPLHF	TGCGCCAGCAGCCCTCGACAGGGAAAGGATTCACCCCTCCACTTT
NA	TRBD1	TRBV24-1	TRBJ1-2	CATSDMTGNHGYTF	TGTGCCACCAGCGATATGACAGGGAACCATGGCTACACCTTC
NA	NA	TRBV5-4	TRBJ1-2	CASRERGDYGYTF	TGTGCCAGCAGGGAGCGTGGGGACTATGGCTACACCTTC
few	TRBD2	TRBV20-1	TRBJ2-1	CSASGSGGPDEQFF	TGCAGTGCTAGTGGCTCGGGAGGGCCGGATGAGCAGTTCTTC
NA	TRBD1	TRBV24-1	TRBJ2-7	CATSDFTTGGIPEQYF	TGTGCCACCAGTGATTTTACTACAGGGGGAATACCCGAGCAGTACTTC
few	NA	TRBV28	TRBJ1-1	CASSLGSLAEAFF	TGTGCCAGCAGTTTAGGATCCTTAGCTGAAGCTTTCTTT
NA	NA	TRBV29-1	TRBJ1-1	CSVGKGNTEAFF	TGCAGCGTTGGGAAGGGGAACACTGAAGCTTTCTTT
NA	TRBD2	TRBV7-2	TRBJ2-7	CASSLTSGSSYEQYF	TGTGCCAGCAGCTTAACTAGCGGGAGTAGCTACGAGCAGTACTTC
NA	NA	TRBV6-5	TRBJ2-7	CASSYAASAYYEQYF	TGTGCCAGCAGTTACGCGGCTAGCGCATACTACGAGCAGTACTTC
few	NA	TRBV2	TRBJ1-6	CASSVRGMGNSPLHF	TGTGCCAGCAGTGTCAGAGGGATGGGAAATTCACCCCTCCACTTT
NA	NA	TRBV12-3/TRBV12-4	TRBJ2-5	CASSPYQETQYF	TGTGCCAGCAGTCCGTACCAAGAGACCCAGTACTTC
NA	NA	TRBV12-3/TRBV12-4	TRBJ1-2	CASSLSSAEGYTF	TGTGCCAGCAGTTTAAGCTCGGCGGAGGGCTACACCTTC
NA	NA	TRBV27	TRBJ1-2	CASSPRGGYGYTF	TGTGCCAGCAGTCCAAGGGGTGGCTATGGCTACACCTTC
NA	NA	TRBV6-4	TRBJ2-6	CASSDSGSSGANVLTF	TGTGCCAGCAGTGACTCGGGCAGCTCTGGGGCCAACGTCCTGACTTTC
NA	TRBD2	TRBV5-1	TRBJ2-7	CASSFGLAGSYEQYF	TGCGCCAGCAGCTTTGGACTAGCGGGATCCTACGAGCAGTACTTC
NA	NA	TRBV6-4	TRBJ2-2	CASSDWGGGELFF	TGTGCCAGCAGTGACTGGGGAGGCGGGGAGCTGTTTTTT
NA	TRBD1	TRBV18	TRBJ1-1	CASSPRGQGTTNTEAFF	TGTGCCAGCTCACCCCGGGGACAGGGGACGACGAACACTGAAGCTTTCTTT